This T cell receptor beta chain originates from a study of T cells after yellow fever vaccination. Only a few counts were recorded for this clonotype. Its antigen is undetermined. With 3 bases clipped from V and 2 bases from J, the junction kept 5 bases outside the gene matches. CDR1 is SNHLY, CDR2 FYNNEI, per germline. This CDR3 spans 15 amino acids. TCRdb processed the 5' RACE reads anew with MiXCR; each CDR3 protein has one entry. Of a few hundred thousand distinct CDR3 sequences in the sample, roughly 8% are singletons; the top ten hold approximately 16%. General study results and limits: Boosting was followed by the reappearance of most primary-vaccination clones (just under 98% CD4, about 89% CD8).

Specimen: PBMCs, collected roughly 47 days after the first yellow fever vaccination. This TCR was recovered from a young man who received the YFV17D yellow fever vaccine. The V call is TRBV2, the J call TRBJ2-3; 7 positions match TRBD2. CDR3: CASSDWRGTTDTQYF. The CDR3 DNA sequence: TGTGCCAGCAGTGACTGGCGGGGGACCACAGATACGCAGTATTTT.